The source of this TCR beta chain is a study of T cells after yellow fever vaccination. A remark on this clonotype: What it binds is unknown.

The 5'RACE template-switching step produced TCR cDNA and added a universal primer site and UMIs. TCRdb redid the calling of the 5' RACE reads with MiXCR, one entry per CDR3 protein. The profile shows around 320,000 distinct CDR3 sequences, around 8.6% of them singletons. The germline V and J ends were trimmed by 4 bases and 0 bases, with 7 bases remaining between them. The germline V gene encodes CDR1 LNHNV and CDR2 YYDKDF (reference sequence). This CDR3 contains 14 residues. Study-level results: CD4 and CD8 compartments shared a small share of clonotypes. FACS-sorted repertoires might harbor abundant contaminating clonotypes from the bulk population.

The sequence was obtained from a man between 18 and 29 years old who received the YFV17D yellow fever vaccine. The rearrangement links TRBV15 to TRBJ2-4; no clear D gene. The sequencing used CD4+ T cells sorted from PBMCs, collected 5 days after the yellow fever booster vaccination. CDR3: CATSTGLAKNIQYF. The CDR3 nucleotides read TGTGCCACCAGCACAGGTCTAGCCAAAAACATTCAGTACTTC.